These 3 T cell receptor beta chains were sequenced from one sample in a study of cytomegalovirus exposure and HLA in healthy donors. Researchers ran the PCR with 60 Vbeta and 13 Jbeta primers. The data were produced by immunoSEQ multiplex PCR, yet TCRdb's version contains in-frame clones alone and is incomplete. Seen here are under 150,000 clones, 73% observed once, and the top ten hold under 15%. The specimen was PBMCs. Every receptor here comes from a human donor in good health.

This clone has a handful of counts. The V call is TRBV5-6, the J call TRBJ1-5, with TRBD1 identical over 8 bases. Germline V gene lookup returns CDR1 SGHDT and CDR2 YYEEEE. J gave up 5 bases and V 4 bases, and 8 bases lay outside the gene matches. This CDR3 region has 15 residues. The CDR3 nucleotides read TGTGCCAGCAGCGGACAGGGCGATCTTTATCAGCCCCAGCATTTT. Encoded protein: CASSGQGDLYQPQHF.

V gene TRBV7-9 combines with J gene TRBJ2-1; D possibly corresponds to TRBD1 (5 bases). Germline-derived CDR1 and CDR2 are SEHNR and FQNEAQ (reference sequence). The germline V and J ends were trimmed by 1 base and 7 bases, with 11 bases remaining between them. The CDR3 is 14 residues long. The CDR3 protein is CASSLEYRMNEQFF. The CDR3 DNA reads TGTGCCAGCAGCTTAGAGTACAGGATGAATGAGCAGTTCTTC.

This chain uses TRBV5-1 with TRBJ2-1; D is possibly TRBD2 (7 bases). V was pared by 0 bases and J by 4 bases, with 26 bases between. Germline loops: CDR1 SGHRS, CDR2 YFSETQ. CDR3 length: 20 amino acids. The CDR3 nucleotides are TGCGCCAGCAGCTTGGTGAGGACAGTAGGCGGGAGAAGTCAATACAATGAGCAGTTCTTC. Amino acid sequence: CASSLVRTVGGRSQYNEQFF.